These T cell receptor beta chains were read from a single sample in a study of blood T cell repertoires in COVID-19. This table comes from immunoSEQ multiplex PCR, and its TCRdb copy is limited to in-frame clones, with some not included. The sample lists approximately 94,000 clones, just over 90% occurring once. The specimen sequenced was peripheral blood. These receptors were taken from a man in his forties or fifties with active COVID-19. Both conserved end residues are part of each CDR3. The D gene is left open where the match is weak. Clone size is shown for a subset of rows, as once, few, many or a class of expanded clone.

size	V	J	D	CDR3	DNA
.	TRBV6-1	TRBJ2-3	TRBD2	CASSEIFSGGAKDTQYF	TGTGCCAGCAGTGAGATCTTTAGCGGGGGGGCCAAAGATACGCAGTATTTT
once	TRBV5-6	TRBJ1-6	TRBD1	CASSLGGQGMLRSPLHF	TGTGCCAGCAGCTTGGGTGGACAGGGGATGTTGAGATCACCCCTCCACTTT
.	TRBV5-1	TRBJ2-1	TRBD1	CASRRDPTGNNEQFF	TGCGCCAGCAGGCGCGATCCGACAGGGAACAATGAGCAGTTCTTC
many	TRBV11-3	TRBJ2-1	TRBD2	CASSFRLAGGHNEQFF	TGTGCCAGCAGCTTCCGACTAGCGGGAGGTCACAATGAGCAGTTCTTC
.	TRBV19	TRBJ1-2	.	CASSPSGGSPANYGYTF	TGTGCCAGTAGTCCCTCGGGTGGCTCTCCCGCGAACTATGGCTACACCTTC
.	TRBV19	TRBJ2-7	.	CASSKARGYEQYF	TGTGCCAGTAGTAAGGCCAGGGGTTACGAGCAGTACTTC
.	TRBV5-1	TRBJ2-5	TRBD2	CASSLFGSGTSQETQYF	TGCGCCAGCAGCTTGTTTGGTAGCGGGACATCCCAAGAGACCCAGTACTTC
.	TRBV6-5	TRBJ1-1	.	CASRSWTAANTEAFF	TGTGCCAGCAGATCTTGGACAGCCGCTAACACTGAAGCTTTCTTT
once	TRBV6-5	TRBJ1-2	.	CASTPSGVVGYTF	TGTGCCAGCACCCCGAGCGGTGTTGTCGGCTACACCTTC
.	TRBV10-2	TRBJ2-1	TRBD2	CASSGYRGRAQNEQFF	TGCGCCAGCAGTGGGTATCGCGGGAGGGCCCAAAATGAGCAGTTCTTC
.	TRBV30	TRBJ1-1	.	CAWTRGLNTEAFF	TGTGCCTGGACTCGAGGGTTGAACACTGAAGCTTTCTTT
.	TRBV27	TRBJ2-1	TRBD1	CASSAAGTGGNEQFF	TGTGCCAGCAGTGCGGCCGGGACAGGGGGCAATGAGCAGTTCTTC
.	TRBV20-1	TRBJ1-2	TRBD1	CSGNRGHGYTF	TGCAGTGGTAACAGGGGCCATGGCTACACCTTC
.	TRBV3-1/TRBV3-2	TRBJ1-1	TRBD1	CASSQSAAGGTEAFF	TGTGCCAGCAGCCAATCCGCGGCAGGGGGCACTGAAGCTTTCTTT
.	TRBV28	TRBJ1-4	.	CASSTTAPNEKLFF	TGTGCCAGCAGTACGACAGCACCAAATGAAAAACTGTTTTTT